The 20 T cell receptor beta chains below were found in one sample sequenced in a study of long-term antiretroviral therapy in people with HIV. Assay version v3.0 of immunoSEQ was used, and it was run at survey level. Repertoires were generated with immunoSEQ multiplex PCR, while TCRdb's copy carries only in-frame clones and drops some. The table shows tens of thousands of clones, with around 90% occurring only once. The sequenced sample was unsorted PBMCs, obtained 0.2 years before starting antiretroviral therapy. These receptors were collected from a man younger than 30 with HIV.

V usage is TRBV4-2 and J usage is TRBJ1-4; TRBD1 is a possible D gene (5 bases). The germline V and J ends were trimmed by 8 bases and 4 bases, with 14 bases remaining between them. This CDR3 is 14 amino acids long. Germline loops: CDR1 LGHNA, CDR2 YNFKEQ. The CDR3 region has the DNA TGTGCCAGCGGGCCGGGACGGGTTAATGAAAAACTGTTTTTT. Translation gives CASGPGRVNEKLFF.

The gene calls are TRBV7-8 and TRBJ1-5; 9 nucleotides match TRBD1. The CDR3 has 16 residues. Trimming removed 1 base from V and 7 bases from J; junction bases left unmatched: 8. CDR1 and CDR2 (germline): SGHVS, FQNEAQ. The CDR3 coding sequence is TGTGCCAGCAGCTTAGTTTCCGGACAGGGGAGGCAGCCCCAGCATTTT. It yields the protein CASSLVSGQGRQPQHF.

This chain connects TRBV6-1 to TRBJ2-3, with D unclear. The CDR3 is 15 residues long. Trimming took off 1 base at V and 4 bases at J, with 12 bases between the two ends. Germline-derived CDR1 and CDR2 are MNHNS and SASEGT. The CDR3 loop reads CASSEEGRGADTQYF. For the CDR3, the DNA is TGTGCCAGCAGTGAAGAAGGGCGCGGAGCAGATACGCAGTATTTT.

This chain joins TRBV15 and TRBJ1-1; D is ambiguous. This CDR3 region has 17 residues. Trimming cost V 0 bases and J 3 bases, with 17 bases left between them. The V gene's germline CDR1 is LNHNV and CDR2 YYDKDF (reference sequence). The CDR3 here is CATSREGNRQAYTEAFF. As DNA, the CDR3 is TGTGCCACCAGCAGAGAAGGCAATCGGCAGGCGTACACTGAAGCTTTCTTT.

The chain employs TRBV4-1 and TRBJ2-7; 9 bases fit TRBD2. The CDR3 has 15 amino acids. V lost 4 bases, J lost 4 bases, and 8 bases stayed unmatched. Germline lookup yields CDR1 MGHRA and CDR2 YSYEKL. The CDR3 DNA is TGCGCCAGCAGCCTCGGGACTAGCAGGGCTTACGAGCAGTACTTC. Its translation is CASSLGTSRAYEQYF.

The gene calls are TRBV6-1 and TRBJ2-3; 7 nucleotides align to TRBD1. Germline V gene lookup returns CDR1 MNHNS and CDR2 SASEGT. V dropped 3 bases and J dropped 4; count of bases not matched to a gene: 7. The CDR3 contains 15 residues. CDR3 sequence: CASSDRDSFADTQYF. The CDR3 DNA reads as TGTGCCAGCAGTGACCGGGACAGCTTCGCAGATACGCAGTATTTT.

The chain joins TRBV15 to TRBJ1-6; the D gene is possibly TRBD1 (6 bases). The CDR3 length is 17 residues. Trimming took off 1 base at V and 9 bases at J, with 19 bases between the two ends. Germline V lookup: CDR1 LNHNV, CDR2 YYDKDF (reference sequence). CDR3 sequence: CATSRGGQGGFRSPLHF. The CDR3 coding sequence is TGTGCCACCAGCAGAGGAGGCCAAGGGGGGTTCCGTTCACCCCTCCACTTT. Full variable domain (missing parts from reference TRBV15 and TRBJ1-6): DAMVIQNPRYQVTQFGKPVTLSCSQTLNHNVMYWYQQKSSQAPKLLFHYYDKDFNNEADTPDNFQSRRPNTSFCFLDIRSPGLGDTAMYLCATSRGGQGGFRSPLHFGNGTRLTVT.

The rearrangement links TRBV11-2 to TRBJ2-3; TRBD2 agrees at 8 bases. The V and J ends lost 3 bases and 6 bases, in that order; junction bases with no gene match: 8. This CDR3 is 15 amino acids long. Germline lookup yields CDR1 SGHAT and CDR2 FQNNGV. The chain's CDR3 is CASSLSGRLADTQYF. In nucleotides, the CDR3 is TGTGCCAGCAGCTTGAGCGGGAGACTAGCGGATACGCAGTATTTT.

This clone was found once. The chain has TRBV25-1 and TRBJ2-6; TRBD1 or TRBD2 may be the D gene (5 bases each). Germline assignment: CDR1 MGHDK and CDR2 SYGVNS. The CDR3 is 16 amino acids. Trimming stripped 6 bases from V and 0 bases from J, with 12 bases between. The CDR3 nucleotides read TGTGCCAGCAGGGGGCTAGCCGACTCTGGGGCCAACGTCCTGACTTTC. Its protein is CASRGLADSGANVLTF.

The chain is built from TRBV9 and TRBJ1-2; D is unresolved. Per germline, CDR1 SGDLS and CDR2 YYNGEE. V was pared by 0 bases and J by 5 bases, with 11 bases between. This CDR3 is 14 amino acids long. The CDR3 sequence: CASSVDSRSYGYTF. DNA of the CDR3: TGTGCCAGCAGCGTAGACAGTAGATCGTATGGCTACACCTTC.

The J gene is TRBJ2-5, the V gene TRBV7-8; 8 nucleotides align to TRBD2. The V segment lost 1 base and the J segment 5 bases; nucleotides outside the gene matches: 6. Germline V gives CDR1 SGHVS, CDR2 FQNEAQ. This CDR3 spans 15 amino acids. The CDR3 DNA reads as TGTGCCAGCAGCTTAGGAGCGGGAGACGGGGAGACCCAGTACTTC. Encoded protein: CASSLGAGDGETQYF.

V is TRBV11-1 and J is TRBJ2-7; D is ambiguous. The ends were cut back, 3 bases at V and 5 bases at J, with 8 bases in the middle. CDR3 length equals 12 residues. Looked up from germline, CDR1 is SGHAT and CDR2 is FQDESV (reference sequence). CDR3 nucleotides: TGTGCCAGCAGCTTTTGGGATAACGAGCAGTACTTC. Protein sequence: CASSFWDNEQYF.

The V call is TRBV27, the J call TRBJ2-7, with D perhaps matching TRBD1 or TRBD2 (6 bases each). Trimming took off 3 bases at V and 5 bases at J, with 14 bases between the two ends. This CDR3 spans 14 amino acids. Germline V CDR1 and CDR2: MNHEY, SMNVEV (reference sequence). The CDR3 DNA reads TGTGCCAGCAGTTTGCTTGGGGGGCCCCACGAGCAGTACTTC. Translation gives CASSLLGGPHEQYF.

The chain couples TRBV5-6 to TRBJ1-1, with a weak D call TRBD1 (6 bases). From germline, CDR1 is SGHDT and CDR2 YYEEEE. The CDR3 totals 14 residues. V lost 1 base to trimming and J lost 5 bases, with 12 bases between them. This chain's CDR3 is CASSLWGALTEAFF. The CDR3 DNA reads TGTGCCAGCAGCTTGTGGGGGGCCCTAACTGAAGCTTTCTTT.

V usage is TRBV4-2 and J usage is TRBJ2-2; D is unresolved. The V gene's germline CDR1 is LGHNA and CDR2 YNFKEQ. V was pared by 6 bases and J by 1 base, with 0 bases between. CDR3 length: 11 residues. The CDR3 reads CASRNTGELFF. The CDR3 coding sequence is TGTGCCAGCAGGAACACCGGGGAGCTGTTTTTT.

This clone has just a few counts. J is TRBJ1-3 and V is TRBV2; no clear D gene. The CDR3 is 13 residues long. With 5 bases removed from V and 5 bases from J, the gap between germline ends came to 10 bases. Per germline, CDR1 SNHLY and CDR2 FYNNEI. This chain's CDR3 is CASSHLRRNTIYF. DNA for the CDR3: TGTGCCAGCAGTCACCTCCGACGAAACACCATATATTTT.

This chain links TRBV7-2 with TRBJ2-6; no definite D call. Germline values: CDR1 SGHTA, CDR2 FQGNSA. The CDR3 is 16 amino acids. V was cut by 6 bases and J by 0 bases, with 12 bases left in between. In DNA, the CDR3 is TGTGCCAGCAGACCGGACCGCGACTCTGGGGCCAACGTCCTGACTTTC. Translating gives CASRPDRDSGANVLTF.

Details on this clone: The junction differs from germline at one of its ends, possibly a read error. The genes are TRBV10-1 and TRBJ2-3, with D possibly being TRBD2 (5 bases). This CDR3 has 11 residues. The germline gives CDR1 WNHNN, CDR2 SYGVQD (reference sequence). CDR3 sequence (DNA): TGCGCCAGCAATGAGGGAGCTACGCAGTATTTT. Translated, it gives CASNEGATQYF.

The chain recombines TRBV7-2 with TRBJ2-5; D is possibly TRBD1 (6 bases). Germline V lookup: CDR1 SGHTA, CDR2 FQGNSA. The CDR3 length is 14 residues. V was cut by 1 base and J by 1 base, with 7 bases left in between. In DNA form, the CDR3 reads TGTGCCAGCAGCTTAGAACAGGGCCAAGAGACCCAGTACTTC. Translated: CASSLEQGQETQYF.

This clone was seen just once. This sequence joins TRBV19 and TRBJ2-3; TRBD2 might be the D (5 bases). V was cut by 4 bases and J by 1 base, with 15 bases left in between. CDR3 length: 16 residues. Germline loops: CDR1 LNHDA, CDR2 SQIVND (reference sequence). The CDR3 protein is CASSSRGLVGTDTQYF. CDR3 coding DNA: TGTGCCAGTAGTAGTAGAGGGCTAGTAGGCACAGATACGCAGTATTTT.